This T cell receptor (beta chain) was retrieved from a study of blood T cell repertoires in COVID-19. On the study more broadly: T cells, B-cell-depleted T cells, or PBMCs supplied cDNA or gDNA.

The CDR3 has 14 amino acids. V shed 2 bases, J shed 6 bases, and the junction held 6 bases outside the gene matches. Germline V gene sequence: CDR1 SGHRS, CDR2 YFSETQ. Only in-frame clones appear in the TCRdb table, and some are missing; sequencing was by immunoSEQ multiplex PCR. The table lists a few hundred thousand clones, around 90% of them singletons. Sample: peripheral blood. The sequence was collected from a man younger than 30 with COVID-19, enrolled during active disease. The chain has TRBV5-1 and TRBJ2-7; 9 bases match TRBD1. The CDR3 spells CASSLTGTGSEQYF. The CDR3 DNA sequence: TGCGCCAGCAGCTTAACCGGGACAGGGTCCGAGCAGTACTTC.